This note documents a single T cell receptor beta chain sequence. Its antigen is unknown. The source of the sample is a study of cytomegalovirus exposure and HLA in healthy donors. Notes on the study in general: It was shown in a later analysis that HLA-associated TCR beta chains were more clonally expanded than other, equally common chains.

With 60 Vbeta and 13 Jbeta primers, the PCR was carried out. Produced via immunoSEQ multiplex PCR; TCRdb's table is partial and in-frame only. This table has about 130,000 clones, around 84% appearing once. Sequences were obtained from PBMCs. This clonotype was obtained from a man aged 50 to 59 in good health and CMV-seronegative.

The CDR3 coding sequence is TGTGCCAGCAGTGAAGTGTTGGGCGCTGAAGCTTTCTTT. It translates to CASSEVLGAEAFF. This sequence joins TRBV6-1 and TRBJ1-1; no reliable D call. Germline values: CDR1 MNHNS, CDR2 SASEGT. V was shortened by 1 base and J by 6 bases, with 9 bases between the two germline ends. This CDR3 is built from 13 residues.